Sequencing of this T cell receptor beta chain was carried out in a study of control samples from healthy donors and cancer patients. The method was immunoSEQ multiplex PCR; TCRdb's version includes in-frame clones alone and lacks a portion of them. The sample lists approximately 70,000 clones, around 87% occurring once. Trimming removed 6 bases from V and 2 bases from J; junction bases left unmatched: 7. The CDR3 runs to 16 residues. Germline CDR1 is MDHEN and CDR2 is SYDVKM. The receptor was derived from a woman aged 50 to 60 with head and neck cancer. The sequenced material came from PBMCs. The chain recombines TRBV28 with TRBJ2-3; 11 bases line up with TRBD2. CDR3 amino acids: CASRDRSGGDTDTQYF. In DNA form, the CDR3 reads TGTGCCAGCAGGGATCGTAGCGGGGGGGACACAGATACGCAGTATTTT.